Below, 8 T cell receptor beta chains from the same sample are listed, as sequenced in a study of CXCR3-negative and CXCR3-positive naive CD8 T cells. Broader study findings: For CXCR3-positive naive cells, TRB CDR3s were more hydrophobic than those of CXCR3-negative naive cells.

The libraries of TRB cDNA were prepared using 5' RACE with UMI labels. With the 5' RACE reads reprocessed, TCRdb shows one record per CDR3 protein and no DNA. The listing records approximately 96,000 distinct CDR3 sequences. These TCRs' antigens remain unknown. The specimen sequenced was naive CXCR3+ CD8+ T cells from blood. The subset denotes: CD45RO-CCR7+CD27+CD95- naive CD8+ T cells expressing CXCR3 (TNR3+). These TCRs come from a human donor in good health. Some clones in this sample may be carry-over from other donors' samples.

The chain couples TRBV6-2 or TRBV6-3 to TRBJ2-7. The germline CDR1 and CDR2 sequences are MNHEY and SVGEGT. There are 16 residues in the CDR3. This CDR3 reads CASRTRGREKNYEQYF.

The chain carries TRBV19 and TRBJ2-1. Germline CDR1 and CDR2: LNHDA and SQIVND (reference sequence). CDR3 length: 15 amino acids. CDR3 loop: CASSKLFSSYNEQFF.

The V gene is TRBV5-1, the J gene TRBJ2-7; TCRdb indicates TRBD2, and absent DNA this call remains unverified. CDR1 is SGHRS, CDR2 YFSETQ, per germline. The CDR3 length is 18 residues. CDR3 region: CASSWGGDATSGAYEQYF. The full variable domain, with the rest looked up from reference TRBV5-1 and TRBJ2-7, is KAGVTQTPRYLIKTRGQQVTLSCSPISGHRSVSWYQQTPGQGLQFLFEYFSETQRNKGNFPGRFSGRQFSNSRSEMNVSTLELGDSALYLCASSWGGDATSGAYEQYFGPGTRLTVT.

The chain is built from TRBV6-2 or TRBV6-3 and TRBJ2-2; TCRdb picks TRBD2, but there is no DNA to check that call. CDR3 length equals 15 residues. From germline, CDR1 is MNHEY and CDR2 SVGEGT. This CDR3 reads CASSPGLADTGELFF.

The chain uses TRBV20-1 and TRBJ2-1; TCRdb selects TRBD2, and the lack of DNA leaves this call unchecked. The CDR3 contains 15 residues. The germline V gene has CDR1 DFQATT and CDR2 SNEGSKA (reference sequence). The CDR3 here is CSARDPGLSYNEQFF.

The genes are TRBV5-6 and TRBJ2-5; checking the TCRdb D call of TRBD1 is not possible without DNA. Germline lookup yields CDR1 SGHDT and CDR2 YYEEEE. CDR3 size: 16 residues. The CDR3 loop reads CASSLTRGELQETQYF.

This chain connects TRBV7-9 to TRBJ2-3; TCRdb's D call of TRBD2 is untestable without DNA. CDR1 is SEHNR, CDR2 FQNEAQ, per germline (reference sequence). The CDR3 length is 16 residues. The CDR3 is CASTAREGYDTDTQYF.

The J gene is TRBJ2-7, the V gene TRBV6-2 or TRBV6-3; there is no DNA to check the TCRdb D call of TRBD1. The CDR3 loop spans 15 amino acids. The germline CDR1 and CDR2 sequences are MNHEY and SVGEGT. The CDR3 here is CASIHSGTGSYEQYF.